The clone carrying this T cell receptor (beta chain) was recorded a few times. These data come from a study of cytomegalovirus exposure and HLA in healthy donors. Both 60 Vbeta primers and 13 Jbeta primers went into the PCR. Profiled with immunoSEQ multiplex PCR; TCRdb holds only in-frame clones, not every one. Among some 150,000 clones, approximately 10% were seen once, and the ten largest hold about 7.5%. Sequenced material: PBMCs. The origin of this receptor is a woman aged 35 to 49 in good health and CMV-seropositive.

The CDR3 reads CASSRTGGNTEAFF. CDR3 nucleotides: TGTGCCAGCAGTAGGACAGGGGGCAACACTGAAGCTTTCTTT. The gene calls are TRBV7-3 and TRBJ1-1, with 11 nucleotides matching TRBD1. V lost 6 bases to trimming and J lost 2 bases; unmatched junction nucleotides: 2. This CDR3 region has 14 residues. Germline V gene data show CDR1 as SGHTA and CDR2 as FQGTGA. Complete variable domain (other parts from reference TRBV7-3 and TRBJ1-1): GAGVSQTPSNKVTEKGKYVELRCDPISGHTALYWYRQSLGQGPEFLIYFQGTGAADDSGLPNDRFFAVRPEGSVSTLKIQRTERGDSAVYLCASSRTGGNTEAFFGQGTRLTVV.